This entry lists 19 T cell receptor beta chains sequenced from one sample in a study of early T cells in non-severe SARS-CoV-2 infection. TCRdb fed the 5' RACE reads into MiXCR, producing one record per CDR3 protein. The sample has approximately 100,000 distinct CDR3 sequences; 11% are singletons. Sequencing was performed on whole blood. Source of these receptors: an adult who was a healthcare worker with PCR-confirmed SARS-CoV-2 infection or an uninfected control (not recorded which).

This clonotype was observed at least ten times. This sequence joins TRBV7-2 and TRBJ2-5; possible D gene TRBD2, 7 bases. CDR1 is SGHTA and CDR2 is FQGNSA in the germline V gene. This CDR3 has 16 amino acids. With 1 base removed from V and 0 bases from J, the gap between germline ends came to 12 bases. DNA of the CDR3: TGTGCCAGCAGCTTAGTGGCGGGGGCGTACCAAGAGACCCAGTACTTC. Translation: CASSLVAGAYQETQYF.

This clonotype occurred a few times. The V and J genes are TRBV10-1 and TRBJ2-1, with TRBD2 matching over 10 bases. J lost 8 bases, V lost 8 bases, and 9 bases had no gene match. This CDR3 spans 14 amino acids. Germline CDR1 is WNHNN and CDR2 is SYGVQD (reference sequence). The CDR3: CASQSSGRAYEQFF. CDR3 DNA: TGCGCCAGCCAAAGCAGCGGGAGGGCCTATGAGCAGTTCTTC.

The chain links TRBV20-1 to TRBJ1-2; D not resolved. CDR3 length equals 13 residues. Germline-derived CDR1 and CDR2 are DFQATT and SNEGSKA (reference sequence). Trimming shortened V by 3 bases and J by 0 bases, and 8 bases separated the two germline ends. CDR3 bases: TGCAGTGCTAGGTGGGGAGCTAACTATGGCTACACCTTC. The encoded protein is CSARWGANYGYTF.

J is TRBJ2-5 and V is TRBV28, with unresolved D. Trimming took 7 bases from V and 0 from J, leaving 12 bases between them. Germline-derived CDR1 and CDR2 are MDHEN and SYDVKM. The CDR3 consists of 14 residues. This chain's CDR3 is CASTVYTDQETQYF. CDR3 in DNA: TGTGCCAGCACCGTTTACACGGACCAAGAGACCCAGTACTTC.

This clonotype has more than one count but fewer than ten. This chain links TRBV20-1 with TRBJ1-4; TRBD1 is a possible D gene (5 bases). The CDR3 extends over 15 amino acids. V gave up 0 bases and J gave up 11 bases, with 19 bases separating them. Germline CDR1 DFQATT, CDR2 SNEGSKA (reference sequence). The CDR3 loop is CSARDEGLRLGKLFF. The CDR3 bases are TGCAGTGCTAGAGATGAGGGGCTGCGGTTGGGGAAACTGTTTTTT.

This clonotype came up a few times. V gene TRBV20-1 combines with J gene TRBJ1-6, with D unclear. Trimming removed 2 bases at V and 0 bases at J, with 8 bases between. The CDR3 runs to 15 residues. CDR1 DFQATT and CDR2 SNEGSKA come from the germline V gene (reference sequence). In DNA, the CDR3 is TGCAGTGCTAGAAGTCGGAGCTCCTATAATTCACCCCTCCACTTT. Translated, it gives CSARSRSSYNSPLHF.

Many counts were recorded for this clonotype. The chain joins TRBV3-1 to TRBJ1-1; TRBD1 might be the D (6 bases). V was pared by 4 bases and J by 6 bases, with 15 bases between. This CDR3 region has 14 residues. Germline assignment: CDR1 LGHDT and CDR2 YNNKEL (reference sequence). CDR3 sequence reads: CASSPRQVKSEAFF. CDR3 coding DNA: TGTGCCAGCAGCCCTCGACAGGTAAAGTCTGAAGCTTTCTTT.

This clonotype was seen at least ten times. The J gene is TRBJ1-2, the V gene TRBV18; D remains ambiguous. V lost 2 bases to trimming and J lost 5 bases, with 6 bases between them. The CDR3 extends over 12 amino acids. Germline CDR1 reads KGHSH; CDR2 reads LQKENI. The CDR3 spells CASSPDLYGYTF. The DNA for the CDR3 is TGTGCCAGCTCACCAGATTTGTATGGCTACACCTTC.

This clonotype was observed a few times. This chain uses TRBV5-4 with TRBJ2-7; 9 nucleotides agree with TRBD1. The ends lost 1 base at V and 4 bases at J; junction bases unmatched: 6. From germline, CDR1 is SGHNT and CDR2 YYREEE (reference sequence). The CDR3 is made up of 15 amino acids. The CDR3 sequence is CASSLRRQGEYEQYF. CDR3 bases: TGTGCCAGCAGCTTGCGACGACAGGGGGAGTACGAGCAGTACTTC.

There are many counts of this clonotype. The J gene is TRBJ2-4, the V gene TRBV7-2; D is ambiguous. Trimming took off 5 bases at V and 7 bases at J, with 18 bases between the two ends. Germline-derived CDR1 and CDR2 are SGHTA and FQGNSA. This CDR3 region has 15 residues. DNA of the CDR3: TGTGCCAGCAGCCCAGACCTAGTCGAGGCGAACATTCAGTACTTC. Amino acid sequence: CASSPDLVEANIQYF.

This clonotype was detected ten times or more. This chain joins TRBV6-1 and TRBJ2-1; TRBD1 matches at 12 bases. V dropped 8 bases and J dropped 6; count of bases not matched to a gene: 8. Looked up from germline, CDR1 is MNHNS and CDR2 is SASEGT. CDR3 size: 15 residues. CDR3 protein: CASGTGGFPRNEQFF. CDR3 coding DNA: TGTGCCAGCGGGACAGGGGGCTTCCCTCGCAATGAGCAGTTCTTC.

The sample holds a few counts of this clonotype. J is TRBJ1-4 and V is TRBV5-1; TRBD1 is a possible D gene (5 bases). Trimming shortened V by 0 bases and J by 2 bases, and 8 bases separated the two germline ends. The V gene's germline CDR1 is SGHRS and CDR2 YFSETQ. The CDR3 covers 15 residues. The CDR3 sequence: CASSLAQGTNEKLFF. In DNA form, the CDR3 reads TGCGCCAGCAGCTTGGCCCAGGGCACTAATGAAAAACTGTTTTTT.

Ten or more counts support this clonotype. This chain links TRBV7-3 with TRBJ1-5, with D hard to call. The V end was cut by 0 bases, the J end by 5 bases, with 5 bases between. This CDR3 spans 13 amino acids. The V gene's germline CDR1 is SGHTA and CDR2 FQGTGA. The CDR3 DNA sequence: TGTGCCAGCAGCTTAACCCCGCATCAGCCCCAGCATTTT. It codes for CASSLTPHQPQHF.

This clonotype occurred a few times. The genes are TRBV24-1 and TRBJ2-2; D unclear. Germline V gene sequence: CDR1 KGHDR, CDR2 SFDVKD. The CDR3 extends over 15 amino acids. The V end was cut by 4 bases, the J end by 4 bases, with 12 bases between. The CDR3 DNA follows: TGTGCCACCAGTGAGGCCGGCACCTCCACCGGGGAGCTGTTTTTT. Amino acids: CATSEAGTSTGELFF.

This clonotype was seen repeatedly, ten times or more. The chain is built from TRBV10-3 and TRBJ1-2; a possible D gene is TRBD1 (5 bases). Germline V lookup: CDR1 ENHRY, CDR2 SYGVKD. Deletions cut 4 bases from V and 8 bases from J, with 23 bases between. CDR3 length: 16 residues. The CDR3 region is CAISAGTDYLVRGYTF. DNA for the CDR3: TGTGCCATCAGTGCCGGGACGGACTACCTGGTGAGGGGCTACACCTTC.

The chain has TRBV11-2 and TRBJ2-1; 11 nucleotides line up with TRBD2. This CDR3 has 17 residues. V shed 5 bases and J 2 bases; nucleotides not matched to a gene: 8. CDR1 is SGHAT, CDR2 FQNNGV, per germline. The CDR3 DNA is TGTGCCAGCAGCGCTACTAGCGGGGGAGGTACCTACAATGAGCAGTTCTTC. Translating gives CASSATSGGGTYNEQFF.

This clonotype was seen a handful of times. Its ends do not fully match the called genes, so a read error is possible. The rearrangement links TRBV11-2 to TRBJ2-6; 7 bases are a match to TRBD1. Germline lookup yields CDR1 SGHAT and CDR2 FQNNGV. The CDR3 has 17 amino acids. CDR3 in DNA: TGTGCCAGCACCTTAAGGGGGCGGATCTCTGGGGCCAACGTCCTGACTTTC. Residues: CASTLRGRISGANVLTF.

The chain employs TRBV7-9 and TRBJ2-7, with 8 bases fitting TRBD2. The CDR3 has 16 amino acids. The germline CDR1 and CDR2 sequences are SEHNR and FQNEAQ (reference sequence). With V trimmed by 2 bases and J by 2 bases, 8 bases remained unmatched. Written as DNA, the CDR3 is TGTGCCAGCAGCTTATATGGTAGCGGGGCCACCTACGAGCAGTACTTC. Residues: CASSLYGSGATYEQYF.

Ten or more counts support this clonotype. The V call is TRBV29-1, the J call TRBJ2-7, with 7 bases aligning to TRBD1. Trimming removed 4 bases from V and 2 bases from J; junction bases left unmatched: 2. From germline, CDR1 is SQVTM and CDR2 ANQGSEA. The CDR3 loop spans 12 amino acids. The CDR3 is CSVGGQTYEQYF. The DNA of the CDR3 is TGCAGCGTTGGGGGACAGACCTACGAGCAGTACTTC.